The 10 T cell receptor beta chains below come from one sample, sequenced in a study of neurological immune-mediated disorders. TCRdb re-called the 5' RACE reads with MiXCR, one entry per CDR3 protein. The sample lists 70,000 or so distinct CDR3 sequences, 3.2% occurring once. Sequencing was performed on PBMCs. These receptors all stem from a woman between 45 and 65 years old with multiple sclerosis.

This clonotype has at least ten counts. V gene TRBV3-1 combines with J gene TRBJ1-2; 10 positions agree with TRBD1. The V segment lost 5 bases and the J segment 12 bases; nucleotides outside the gene matches: 6. Germline values: CDR1 LGHDT, CDR2 YNNKEL (reference sequence). This CDR3 region has 12 residues. Here the CDR3 reads CASSAGQGSHTF. The CDR3 DNA is TGTGCCAGCAGCGCGGGACAGGGGAGTCACACCTTC.

This clonotype was detected ten times or more. This sequence joins TRBV10-2 and TRBJ2-7; maybe TRBD1 (6 bases). This CDR3 has 14 residues. Germline-derived CDR1 and CDR2 are WSHSY and SAAADI. The V and J ends lost 3 bases and 6 bases respectively, with 15 bases between them. Here the CDR3 DNA reads TGCGCCAGCAGTGATGGGAGCAGCAGGGGCGAGCAGTACGTC. It is translated as CASSDGSSRGEQYV.

This clonotype was seen at least ten times. The genes are TRBV28 and TRBJ2-1; 10 positions match TRBD1. The length of the CDR3 is 15 residues. The V and J ends lost 6 bases and 5 bases, in that order; junction bases with no gene match: 7. Germline CDR1 reads MDHEN; CDR2 reads SYDVKM. CDR3 in DNA: TGTGCCAGCAGCCTAACGGGACAGGGGAACAATGAGCAGTTCTTC. Translation: CASSLTGQGNNEQFF.

The table lists this clonotype with many counts. This chain uses TRBV11-3 with TRBJ2-7; 13 nucleotides match TRBD2. Germline CDR1 reads SGHNT; CDR2 reads YENEEA. Trimming took 3 bases from V and 3 from J; bases not matched to a gene: 2. This CDR3 is 15 amino acids long. The CDR3 nucleotides read TGTGCCAGCAGCTTGGGACTAGCGGGAAACTACGAGCAGTACTTC. Translating gives CASSLGLAGNYEQYF.

Comment on this clonotype: A read error may produce the germline difference seen at one junction end. V gene TRBV20-1 combines with J gene TRBJ1-1; 8 positions agree with TRBD1. From germline, CDR1 is DFQATT and CDR2 SNEGSKA (reference sequence). The CDR3 has 12 residues. CDR3 protein: CSDRDRGLGAFF. CDR3 nucleotide sequence: TGCAGTGATAGAGACAGGGGTCTGGGGGCTTTCTTT.

This clonotype came up many times. The V gene is TRBV20-1, the J gene TRBJ1-1; no clear D. This CDR3 has 15 amino acids. Germline CDR1 DFQATT, CDR2 SNEGSKA (reference sequence). V lost 0 bases and J 0 bases, leaving 11 bases between the germline ends. CDR3 nucleotides: TGCAGTGCTAGAGATTGGAACAGTTTGAACACTGAAGCTTTCTTT. Amino acid sequence: CSARDWNSLNTEAFF.

This clonotype was observed at least ten times. V gene TRBV6-2 or TRBV6-3 combines with J gene TRBJ2-7, with 7 bases lining up with TRBD1. From germline, CDR1 is MNHEY and CDR2 SVGEGT. J gave up 2 bases and V 7 bases, and 5 bases lay outside the gene matches. This CDR3 has 13 residues. CDR3 nucleotides: TGTGCCAGCACCCAGGGGGACACCTACGAGCAGTACGTC. Translation: CASTQGDTYEQYV.

There are many counts of this clonotype. The chain employs TRBV7-2 and TRBJ2-3; D perhaps matches TRBD2 (6 bases). Germline lookup yields CDR1 SGHTA and CDR2 FQGNSA. V was clipped by 5 bases and J by 4 bases, with 13 bases between them. CDR3 length: 14 residues. The CDR3 sequence: CASSALALPDTQYF. The CDR3 DNA follows: TGTGCCAGCAGCGCACTAGCTTTGCCAGATACGCAGTATTTT.

This clonotype was counted at least ten times. DNA of the CDR3: TGTGCCAGCAGCTTAATGGGAGGGCCCTACAATGAGCAGTTCTTC. It encodes CASSLMGGPYNEQFF. The V gene is TRBV7-3, the J gene TRBJ2-1; 7 positions match TRBD2. Germline V lookup: CDR1 SGHTA, CDR2 FQGTGA. The trim removed 1 base at V and 2 bases at J, leaving 2 bases unmatched. This CDR3 is built from 15 residues.

This clonotype was seen repeatedly, ten times or more. The chain recombines TRBV28 with TRBJ2-7; the D gene is possibly TRBD2 (5 bases). Deletions cut 6 bases from V and 7 bases from J, with 19 bases between. Germline V gives CDR1 MDHEN, CDR2 SYDVKM. This CDR3 is 14 amino acids long. CDR3 protein: CASSLSLASGEQYF. The DNA of the CDR3 is TGTGCCAGCAGCTTGTCCCTAGCCTCGGGTGAGCAGTACTTC.